This passage covers 20 T cell receptor beta chains from one sample sequenced in a study of cytomegalovirus exposure and HLA in healthy donors. PCR involved 60 Vbeta and 13 Jbeta primers. Sequenced by immunoSEQ multiplex PCR; TCRdb stores in-frame clones only, minus some. The table includes 150,000 to 200,000 clones, roughly 80% detected once. Material for sequencing was PBMCs. These receptor sequences come from a female donor in good health and CMV-seronegative.

The chain is built from TRBV4-1 and TRBJ1-6; 7 bases line up with TRBD1. Per germline, CDR1 MGHRA and CDR2 YSYEKL. There are 13 residues in the CDR3. V dropped 6 bases and J dropped 13; count of bases not matched to a gene: 9. This CDR3 is CASSRTGVAPLHF. Written as DNA, the CDR3 is TGCGCCAGCAGTCGAACAGGGGTAGCTCCCCTCCACTTT.

The chain links TRBV11-2 to TRBJ2-1, with 8 nucleotides matching TRBD1. The germline gives CDR1 SGHAT, CDR2 FQNNGV. Trimming at V came to 0 bases and at J to 7 bases, leaving 5 bases not matched to a gene. The CDR3 is 15 residues long. The CDR3 is CASSLDLYRGNEQFF. The CDR3 nucleotides read TGTGCCAGCAGCTTAGATCTTTACAGGGGGAATGAGCAGTTCTTC.

This clone was observed a few times. The V gene is TRBV29-1, the J gene TRBJ1-1, with 8 bases matching TRBD1. This CDR3 is 14 amino acids long. Germline values: CDR1 SQVTM, CDR2 ANQGSEA. The ends lost 1 base at V and 1 base at J; junction bases unmatched: 2. The CDR3 DNA follows: TGCAGCGTTGAAGCAGGGGGCCAGAACACTGAAGCTTTCTTT. Protein sequence: CSVEAGGQNTEAFF.

CDR3 in DNA: TGTGCCAGCAGTTACTCGGGCGGGGGTGCTGGCGAGCAGTACTTC. This sequence encodes CASSYSGGGAGEQYF. The chain couples TRBV6-5 to TRBJ2-7; 7 bases match TRBD2. The ends lost 0 bases at V and 6 bases at J; junction bases unmatched: 8. Germline loops: CDR1 MNHEY, CDR2 SVGAGI. The CDR3 sequence is 15 residues long.

The rearrangement uses TRBV30 and TRBJ1-5; perhaps TRBD1 as D (6 bases). V dropped 0 bases and J dropped 2 bases, with 11 bases sitting between them. Germline V lookup: CDR1 GTSNPN, CDR2 SVGIG (reference sequence). CDR3 length: 15 amino acids. The CDR3 loop is CAWSVRGGGNQPQHF. Written as DNA, the CDR3 is TGTGCCTGGAGTGTACGAGGGGGGGGCAATCAGCCCCAGCATTTT.

The chain links TRBV27 to TRBJ2-7; TRBD1 matches at 7 bases. Germline trimming cut 3 bases from V and 2 bases from J; bases unmatched to any gene: 4. The CDR3 extends over 14 amino acids. Germline V gives CDR1 MNHEY, CDR2 SMNVEV (reference sequence). The CDR3 nucleotides read TGTGCCAGCAGTTTCCTGACAGGGCCCTACGAGCAGTACTTC. This sequence encodes CASSFLTGPYEQYF.

The V call is TRBV5-1, the J call TRBJ2-1, with D perhaps matching TRBD1 (5 bases). V was trimmed by 0 bases and J by 6 bases, leaving 10 bases between them. The CDR3 loop spans 14 amino acids. Germline V lookup: CDR1 SGHRS, CDR2 YFSETQ. CDR3 DNA sequence: TGCGCCAGCAGCTTGGCGACAGACGGCAATGAGCAGTTCTTC. Protein sequence: CASSLATDGNEQFF.

The gene calls are TRBV2 and TRBJ1-2; tentatively, D is TRBD1 (5 bases). The CDR3 contains 15 residues. CDR1 is SNHLY, CDR2 FYNNEI, per germline. V was pared by 4 bases and J by 6 bases, with 18 bases between. The CDR3 nucleotides read TGTGCCAGCAGTGGGACTCGGGGGGTTGGAGATGGCTACACCTTC. It is translated as CASSGTRGVGDGYTF.

The chain recombines TRBV19 with TRBJ2-1; 7 bases fit TRBD1. Germline lookup yields CDR1 LNHDA and CDR2 SQIVND (reference sequence). This CDR3 spans 16 amino acids. V shed 7 bases and J 0 bases; nucleotides not matched to a gene: 9. The CDR3 bases are TGTGCCAGTACCCCTCGACAGGGCCGCTCCTACAATGAGCAGTTCTTC. This encodes CASTPRQGRSYNEQFF.

The V call is TRBV18, the J call TRBJ1-1; D gene uncertain. The CDR3 loop spans 16 amino acids. Germline-derived CDR1 and CDR2 are KGHSH and LQKENI. V gave up 3 bases and J gave up 0 bases, with 14 bases separating them. The CDR3, as DNA: TGTGCCAGCTCACCGGACTCACCCCGGGTGAACACTGAAGCTTTCTTT. Protein sequence: CASSPDSPRVNTEAFF.

The chain recombines TRBV11-3 with TRBJ2-1; 12 positions agree with TRBD2. Looked up from germline, CDR1 is SGHNT and CDR2 is YENEEA. V shed 4 bases, J shed 9 bases, and the junction held 7 bases outside the gene matches. The CDR3 runs 15 residues. The CDR3 nucleotides read TGTGCCAGCAGCTCCCAACTAGCGGGAGGCGGTGAGCAGTTCTTC. This sequence encodes CASSSQLAGGGEQFF. The full variable domain, completed using reference TRBV11-3 and TRBJ2-1, is EAGVVQSPRYKIIEKKQPVAFWCNPISGHNTLYWYLQNLGQGPELLIRYENEEAVDDSQLPKDRFSAERLKGVDSTLKIQPAELGDSAVYLCASSSQLAGGGEQFFGPGTRLTVL.

The CDR3 DNA reads as TGTGCCAGCAAGGCGGGGGGGCTGTTCAATCAGCCCCAGCATTTT. This gives the protein CASKAGGLFNQPQHF. The V and J genes are TRBV27 and TRBJ1-5; TRBD1 is a possible D gene (6 bases). The ends were cut back, 7 bases at V and 3 bases at J, with 16 bases in the middle. The CDR3 has 15 residues. Germline lookup yields CDR1 MNHEY and CDR2 SMNVEV (reference sequence).

This clone was found a few times. The rearrangement uses TRBV19 and TRBJ2-7; 9 nucleotides agree with TRBD2. The CDR3 is 15 residues long. CDR1 is LNHDA, CDR2 SQIVND, per germline (reference sequence). V lost 0 bases and J lost 4; bases outside the gene matches: 4. The CDR3 region is CASSIEGSGSYEQYF. The CDR3 DNA reads TGTGCCAGTAGTATAGAGGGTAGCGGGAGTTACGAGCAGTACTTC.

This chain uses TRBV7-9 with TRBJ2-3; TRBD2 agrees at 11 bases. The CDR3 spans 14 residues. J was trimmed by 9 bases and V by 5 bases; bases with no gene match: 7. Germline values: CDR1 SEHNR, CDR2 FQNEAQ (reference sequence). The CDR3 sequence is CASSPRLAGNTQYF. The CDR3 nucleotides read TGTGCCAGCAGCCCGCGACTAGCGGGGAACACGCAGTATTTT.

This clone occurred a few times. The CDR3 loop is CASSLGGAEAFF. Written as DNA, the CDR3 is TGTGCCAGCAGCTTAGGGGGGGCTGAAGCTTTCTTT. The chain joins TRBV7-9 to TRBJ1-1; TRBD1 might be the D (5 bases). Germline values: CDR1 SEHNR, CDR2 FQNEAQ (reference sequence). The CDR3 is made up of 12 amino acids. V was trimmed by 1 base and J by 6 bases, leaving 6 bases between them.

This clone was observed a few times. Here the CDR3 DNA reads TGCGCCAGCAGCCGGGGACAGGGGAACACTGAAGCTTTCTTT. Translated: CASSRGQGNTEAFF. V is TRBV5-1 and J is TRBJ1-1, with 9 nucleotides matching TRBD1. The germline V gene encodes CDR1 SGHRS and CDR2 YFSETQ. CDR3 length equals 14 residues. Trimming at V came to 4 bases and at J to 1 base, leaving 2 bases not matched to a gene.

The CDR3 bases are TGTGCCAGCAGCTTGAGGGGGCTGAACACCGGGGAGCTGTTTTTT. Its protein is CASSLRGLNTGELFF. The chain has TRBV5-8 and TRBJ2-2, with TRBD1 matching 7 bases. This CDR3 spans 15 amino acids. Germline V lookup: CDR1 SGHTS, CDR2 YDEGEE. J was trimmed by 1 base and V by 1 base; bases with no gene match: 1.

The rearrangement uses TRBV11-1 and TRBJ1-1, with 7 bases identical to TRBD1. V shed 6 bases, J shed 9 bases, and the junction held 10 bases outside the gene matches. The CDR3 has 13 residues. Germline CDR1 SGHAT, CDR2 FQDESV (reference sequence). The CDR3, as DNA: TGTGCCAGCAGGAGGGGGCGAGTTACTAAAGCTTTCTTT. Its translation is CASRRGRVTKAFF. Together with reference TRBV11-1 and TRBJ1-1, the CDR3 gives the full variable domain: EAEVAQSPRYKITEKSQAVAFWCDPISGHATLYWYRQILGQGPELLVQFQDESVVDDSQLPKDRFSAERLKGVDSTLKIQPAELGDSAMYLCASRRGRVTKAFFGQGTRLTVV.

This chain links TRBV29-1 with TRBJ2-5; maybe TRBD2 (6 bases). Matching the DNA end better, TRBJ2-7 makes the J call doubtful. Germline CDR1 SQVTM, CDR2 ANQGSEA. The CDR3 length is 12 residues. The DNA of the CDR3 is TGCAGCGTTGACGGAGGGTCCTACGAGCAGTACTTC. This codes for CSVDGGSYEQYF.

CDR3 amino acids: CASSLVTRQGSQAFF. The CDR3 DNA sequence: TGTGCCAGCAGCTTAGTTACCCGACAGGGATCACAAGCTTTCTTT. This sequence joins TRBV7-2 and TRBJ1-1; 7 bases match TRBD1. This CDR3 has 15 residues. With V trimmed by 1 base and J by 9 bases, 11 bases remained unmatched. The V gene's germline CDR1 is SGHTA and CDR2 FQGNSA.